The clone carrying this TCR beta chain was detected only a few times. Its specificity is not known. The data are from a study of CD8 T cells in ankylosing spondylitis. Findings and caveats of the study: Earlier literature documents some of the motif variants in reactive arthritis synovial fluid and blood. The study identified a TCR beta motif of several highly homologous variants that appeared characteristic of ankylosing spondylitis blood. Reportedly, matched ankylosing spondylitis synovial fluid was significantly enriched for disease-linked clones. Disease-associated clonotypes exhibited CD8+ identity and were relatively infrequent in peripheral blood.

TCRdb fed the 5' RACE reads into MiXCR, producing one record per CDR3 protein. Seen here are a few hundred thousand distinct CDR3 sequences, more than 20% observed once, and the top ten hold less than 20%. The TCR was taken from a male donor with ankylosing spondylitis. Sequenced sample: blood, either unsorted or a sorted T cell fraction (not recorded which).

CDR3 sequence: CASSPLGNFNLANEQFF. The CDR3 DNA reads TGTGCCAGCAGCCCTCTAGGGAATTTTAATCTTGCCAATGAGCAGTTCTTC. The chain joins TRBV12-3 or TRBV12-4 to TRBJ2-1; D uncertain. There are 17 residues in the CDR3. Trimming shortened V by 6 bases and J by 6 bases, and 24 bases separated the two germline ends.